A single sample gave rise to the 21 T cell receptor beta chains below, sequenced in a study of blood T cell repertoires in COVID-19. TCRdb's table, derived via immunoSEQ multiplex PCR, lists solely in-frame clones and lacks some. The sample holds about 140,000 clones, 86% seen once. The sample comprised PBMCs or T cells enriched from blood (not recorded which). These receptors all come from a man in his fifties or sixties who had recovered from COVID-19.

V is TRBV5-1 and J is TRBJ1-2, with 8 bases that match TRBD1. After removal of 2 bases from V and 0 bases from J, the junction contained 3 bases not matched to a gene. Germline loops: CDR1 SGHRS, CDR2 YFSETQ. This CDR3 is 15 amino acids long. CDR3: CASSFSGGANYGYTF. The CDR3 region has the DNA TGCGCCAGCAGCTTCTCAGGGGGCGCTAACTATGGCTACACCTTC.

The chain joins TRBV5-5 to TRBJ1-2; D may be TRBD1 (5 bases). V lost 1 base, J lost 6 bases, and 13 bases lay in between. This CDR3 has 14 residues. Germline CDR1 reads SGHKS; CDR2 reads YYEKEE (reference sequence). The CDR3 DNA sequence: TGTGCCAGCAGCTTGAGTGGAGGGGATAATGGCTACACCTTC. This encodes CASSLSGGDNGYTF.

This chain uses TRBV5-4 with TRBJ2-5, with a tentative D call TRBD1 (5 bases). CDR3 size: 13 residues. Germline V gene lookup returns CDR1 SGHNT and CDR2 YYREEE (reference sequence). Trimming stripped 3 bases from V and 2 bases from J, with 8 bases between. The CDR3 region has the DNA TGTGCCAGCAGCTCGACAGCTCAAGAGACCCAGTACTTC. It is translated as CASSSTAQETQYF.

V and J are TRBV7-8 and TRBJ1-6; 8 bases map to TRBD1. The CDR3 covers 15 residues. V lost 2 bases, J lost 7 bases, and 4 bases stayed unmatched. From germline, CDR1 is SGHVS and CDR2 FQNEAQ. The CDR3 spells CASSLQGAMNSPLHF. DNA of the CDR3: TGTGCCAGCAGCTTACAGGGGGCAATGAATTCACCCCTCCACTTT.

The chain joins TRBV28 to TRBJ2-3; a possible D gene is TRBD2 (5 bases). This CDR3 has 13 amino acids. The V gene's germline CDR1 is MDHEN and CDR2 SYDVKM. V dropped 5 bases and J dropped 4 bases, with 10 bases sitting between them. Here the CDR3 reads CASSGLSPDTQYF. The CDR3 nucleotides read TGTGCCAGCAGTGGACTGTCCCCAGATACGCAGTATTTT. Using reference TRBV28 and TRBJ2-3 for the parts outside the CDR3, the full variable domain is DVKVTQSSRYLVKRTGEKVFLECVQDMDHENMFWYRQDPGLGLRLIYFSYDVKMKEKGDIPEGYSVSREKKERFSLILESASTNQTSMYLCASSGLSPDTQYFGPGTRLTVL.

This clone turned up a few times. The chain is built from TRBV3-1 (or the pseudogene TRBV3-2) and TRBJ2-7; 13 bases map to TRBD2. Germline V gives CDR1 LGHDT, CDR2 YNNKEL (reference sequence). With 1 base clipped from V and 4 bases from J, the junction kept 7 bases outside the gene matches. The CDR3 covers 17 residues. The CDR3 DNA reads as TGTGCCAGCAGCCAAGCCGGGACTAGCGGGATCCGATACGAGCAGTACTTC. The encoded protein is CASSQAGTSGIRYEQYF.

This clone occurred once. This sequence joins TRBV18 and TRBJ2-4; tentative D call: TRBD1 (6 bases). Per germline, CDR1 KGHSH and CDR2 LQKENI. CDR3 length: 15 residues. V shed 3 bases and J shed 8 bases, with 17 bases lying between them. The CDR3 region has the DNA TGTGCCAGCTCACCCGAACAGGGCTCCCGGGACATTCAGTACTTC. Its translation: CASSPEQGSRDIQYF.

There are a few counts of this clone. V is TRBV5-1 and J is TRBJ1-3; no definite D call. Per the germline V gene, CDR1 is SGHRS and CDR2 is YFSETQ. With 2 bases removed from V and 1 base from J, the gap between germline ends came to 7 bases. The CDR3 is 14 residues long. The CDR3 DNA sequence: TGCGCCAGCAGCTTACAGCCATCTGGAAACACCATATATTTT. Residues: CASSLQPSGNTIYF.

The CDR3 nucleotides are TGTGCCAGCAGCCAAGTGGACAGACCTAACTATGGCTACACCTTC. Translation gives CASSQVDRPNYGYTF. The genes are TRBV3-1 (or the pseudogene TRBV3-2) and TRBJ1-2, with D possibly matching TRBD1 (6 bases). CDR1 and CDR2 from the germline V gene are LGHDT and YNNKEL (reference sequence). The CDR3 consists of 15 residues. Trimming cost V 1 base and J 0 bases, with 9 bases left between them.

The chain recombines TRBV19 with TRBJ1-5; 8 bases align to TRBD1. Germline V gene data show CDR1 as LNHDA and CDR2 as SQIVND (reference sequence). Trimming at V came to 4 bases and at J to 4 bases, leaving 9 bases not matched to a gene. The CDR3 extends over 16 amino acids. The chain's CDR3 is CASSSQQGANNQPQHF. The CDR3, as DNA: TGTGCCAGTAGTAGTCAGCAGGGGGCTAATAATCAGCCCCAGCATTTT.

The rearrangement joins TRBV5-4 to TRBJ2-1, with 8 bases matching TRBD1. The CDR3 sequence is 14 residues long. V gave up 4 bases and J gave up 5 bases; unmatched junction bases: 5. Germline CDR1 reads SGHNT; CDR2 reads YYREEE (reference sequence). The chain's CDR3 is CASSPGQDDNEQFF. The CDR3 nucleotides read TGTGCCAGCAGCCCGGGACAGGATGACAATGAGCAGTTCTTC. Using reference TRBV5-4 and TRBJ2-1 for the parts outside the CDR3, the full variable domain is ETGVTQSPTHLIKTRGQQVTLRCSSQSGHNTVSWYQQALGQGPQFIFQYYREEENGRGNFPPRFSGLQFPNYSSELNVNALELDDSALYLCASSPGQDDNEQFFGPGTRLTVL.

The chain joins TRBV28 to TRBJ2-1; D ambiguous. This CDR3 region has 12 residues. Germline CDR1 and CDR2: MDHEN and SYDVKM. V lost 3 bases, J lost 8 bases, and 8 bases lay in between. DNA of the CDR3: TGTGCCAGCAGTTTTGAGAACCATGAGCAGTTCTTC. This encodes CASSFENHEQFF. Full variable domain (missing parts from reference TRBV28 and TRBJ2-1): DVKVTQSSRYLVKRTGEKVFLECVQDMDHENMFWYRQDPGLGLRLIYFSYDVKMKEKGDIPEGYSVSREKKERFSLILESASTNQTSMYLCASSFENHEQFFGPGTRLTVL.

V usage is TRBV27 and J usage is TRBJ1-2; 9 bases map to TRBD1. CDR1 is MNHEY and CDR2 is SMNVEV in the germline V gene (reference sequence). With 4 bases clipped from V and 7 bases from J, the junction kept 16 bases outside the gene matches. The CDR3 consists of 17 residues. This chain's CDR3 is CASSSGAFRTGVGGYTF. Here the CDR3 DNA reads TGTGCCAGCAGTTCTGGGGCTTTCCGGACAGGGGTAGGTGGCTACACCTTC.

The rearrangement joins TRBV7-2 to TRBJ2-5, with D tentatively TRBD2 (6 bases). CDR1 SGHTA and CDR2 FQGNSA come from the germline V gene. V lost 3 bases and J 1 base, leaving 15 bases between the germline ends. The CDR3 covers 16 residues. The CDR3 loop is CASSFFGSNSQETQYF. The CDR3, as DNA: TGTGCCAGCAGCTTCTTCGGGAGCAATTCCCAAGAGACCCAGTACTTC.

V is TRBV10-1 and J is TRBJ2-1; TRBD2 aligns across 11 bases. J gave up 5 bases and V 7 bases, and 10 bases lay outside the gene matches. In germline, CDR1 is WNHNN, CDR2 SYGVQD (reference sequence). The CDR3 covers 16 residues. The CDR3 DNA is TGCGCCAGCACGCGAATACTAGCGGGGGAGAACAATGAGCAGTTCTTC. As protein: CASTRILAGENNEQFF.

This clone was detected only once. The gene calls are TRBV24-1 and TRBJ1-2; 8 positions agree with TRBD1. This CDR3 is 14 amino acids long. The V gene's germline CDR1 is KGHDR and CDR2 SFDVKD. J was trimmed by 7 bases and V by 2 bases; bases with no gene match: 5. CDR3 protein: CATSDSNRGGGYTF. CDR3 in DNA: TGTGCCACCAGTGATTCAAACAGGGGGGGTGGCTACACCTTC.

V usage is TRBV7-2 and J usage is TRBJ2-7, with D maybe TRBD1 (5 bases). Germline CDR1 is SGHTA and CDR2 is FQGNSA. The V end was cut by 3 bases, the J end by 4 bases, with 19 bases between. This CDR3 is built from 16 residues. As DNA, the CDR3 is TGTGCCAGCAGCTTCTCCCCCCCAGGGAAGGGGTACGAGCAGTACTTC. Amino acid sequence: CASSFSPPGKGYEQYF.

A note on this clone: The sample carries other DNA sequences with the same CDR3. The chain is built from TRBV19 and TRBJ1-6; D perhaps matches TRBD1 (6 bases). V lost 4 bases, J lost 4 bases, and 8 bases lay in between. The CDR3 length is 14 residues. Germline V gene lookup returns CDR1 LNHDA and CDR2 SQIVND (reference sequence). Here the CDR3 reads CASSTTGYNSPLHF. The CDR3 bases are TGTGCCAGTAGTACTACAGGGTATAATTCACCCCTCCACTTT.

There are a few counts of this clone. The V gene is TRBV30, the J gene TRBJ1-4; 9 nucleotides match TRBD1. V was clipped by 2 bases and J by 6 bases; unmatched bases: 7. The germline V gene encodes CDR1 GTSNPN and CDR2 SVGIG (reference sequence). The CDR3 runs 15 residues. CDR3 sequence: CAWSRTGVKDEKLFF. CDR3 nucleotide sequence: TGTGCCTGGAGTCGGACAGGGGTTAAAGATGAAAAACTGTTTTTT.

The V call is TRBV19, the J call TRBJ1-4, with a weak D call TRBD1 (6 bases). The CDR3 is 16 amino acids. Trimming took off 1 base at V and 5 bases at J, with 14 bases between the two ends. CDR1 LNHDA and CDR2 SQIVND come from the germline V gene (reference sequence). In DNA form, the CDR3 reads TGTGCCAGTAGTATAGGCAGGGGAGTGAAGAATGAAAAACTGTTTTTT. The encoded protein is CASSIGRGVKNEKLFF.

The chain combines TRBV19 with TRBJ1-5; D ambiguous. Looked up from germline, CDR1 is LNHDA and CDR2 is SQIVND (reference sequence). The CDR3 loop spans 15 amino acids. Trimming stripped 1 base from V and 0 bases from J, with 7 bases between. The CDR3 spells CASSIAGYSNQPQHF. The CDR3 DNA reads TGTGCCAGTAGTATAGCCGGGTATAGCAATCAGCCCCAGCATTTT.